These T cell receptor beta chains were read from a single sample in a study of cytomegalovirus exposure and HLA in healthy donors. Only in-frame clones appear in the TCRdb table, and some are missing; sequencing was by immunoSEQ multiplex PCR. Of approximately 90,000 clones listed, 85% are singletons. Sequencing input: PBMCs. The source of these receptors is a man aged 35 to 55 in good health and CMV-seropositive. CDR3s include the opening cysteine and the closing phenylalanine or tryptophan. Fields, in order: CDR3 DNA, CDR3 protein, J gene, D gene, clone size, V gene. A D gene is named only where the DNA matches it firmly. Expanded clones are given a class, and other clones once, few, many or no size at all.

DNA: TGTGCCAGCAGTTTATTCTATGGGACAGGGGGGAATTCACCCCTCCACTTT
CDR3: CASSLFYGTGGNSPLHF
J: TRBJ1-6
D: TRBD1
size: .
V: TRBV27

DNA: TGTGCCAGCAGCTTGGGCGGGACCGGGGAGCTGTTTTTT
CDR3: CASSLGGTGELFF
J: TRBJ2-2
D: .
size: .
V: TRBV7-3

DNA: TGTGCCAGCAGTGCAGGATCTGAAAAACTGTTTTTT
CDR3: CASSAGSEKLFF
J: TRBJ1-4
D: .
size: .
V: TRBV9

DNA: TGTGCCAGCAACTACTTAGCGGGGGGGGCCTACGAGCAGTACTTC
CDR3: CASNYLAGGAYEQYF
J: TRBJ2-7
D: TRBD2
size: .
V: TRBV2

DNA: TGTGCCAGCAGCCCACAGGCGACTGGAAACACCATATATTTT
CDR3: CASSPQATGNTIYF
J: TRBJ1-3
D: .
size: .
V: TRBV11-2

DNA: TGTGCCAGTAGCTCAGGGGTTGGCGGGGAGCTGTTTTTT
CDR3: CASSSGVGGELFF
J: TRBJ2-2
D: .
size: .
V: TRBV19

DNA: TGTGCCAGCAGTGAAGCGGGGGGGAGGAATGAGCAGTTCTTC
CDR3: CASSEAGGRNEQFF
J: TRBJ2-1
D: TRBD2
size: .
V: TRBV6-1

DNA: TGTGCCAGCAGTGACCACCTACAGGGACCAGATACGCAGTATTTT
CDR3: CASSDHLQGPDTQYF
J: TRBJ2-3
D: .
size: few
V: TRBV25-1

DNA: TGTGCCAGCAGCAACAGTCTAGCGGGGGGGCGTGGGGCCAACGTCCTGACTTTC
CDR3: CASSNSLAGGRGANVLTF
J: TRBJ2-6
D: TRBD2
size: .
V: TRBV25-1

DNA: TGTGCCAGCAGCGCCCCCCACGGGAATGGCTACACCTTC
CDR3: CASSAPHGNGYTF
J: TRBJ1-2
D: .
size: .
V: TRBV9

DNA: TGCGCCAGCAGCTTGGGACATACACTCCAAGAGACCCAGTACTTC
CDR3: CASSLGHTLQETQYF
J: TRBJ2-5
D: .
size: .
V: TRBV5-1

DNA: TGCGCCAGCAGCTTGAGATTAGCCTCTACCTACGAGCAGTACTTC
CDR3: CASSLRLASTYEQYF
J: TRBJ2-7
D: .
size: .
V: TRBV5-1

DNA: TGTGCCAGCAGTCAACCAGGGCCCGCGCAGTATTTT
CDR3: CASSQPGPAQYF
J: TRBJ2-3
D: .
size: .
V: TRBV2

DNA: TGTGCCAGCAGCTTACCGCCAGGGACCCAGTACTTC
CDR3: CASSLPPGTQYF
J: TRBJ2-5
D: .
size: few
V: TRBV7-2

DNA: TGCGCCAGCAGTCCTACAGGGTCGAACACCGGGGAGCTGTTTTTT
CDR3: CASSPTGSNTGELFF
J: TRBJ2-2
D: .
size: once
V: TRBV5-1